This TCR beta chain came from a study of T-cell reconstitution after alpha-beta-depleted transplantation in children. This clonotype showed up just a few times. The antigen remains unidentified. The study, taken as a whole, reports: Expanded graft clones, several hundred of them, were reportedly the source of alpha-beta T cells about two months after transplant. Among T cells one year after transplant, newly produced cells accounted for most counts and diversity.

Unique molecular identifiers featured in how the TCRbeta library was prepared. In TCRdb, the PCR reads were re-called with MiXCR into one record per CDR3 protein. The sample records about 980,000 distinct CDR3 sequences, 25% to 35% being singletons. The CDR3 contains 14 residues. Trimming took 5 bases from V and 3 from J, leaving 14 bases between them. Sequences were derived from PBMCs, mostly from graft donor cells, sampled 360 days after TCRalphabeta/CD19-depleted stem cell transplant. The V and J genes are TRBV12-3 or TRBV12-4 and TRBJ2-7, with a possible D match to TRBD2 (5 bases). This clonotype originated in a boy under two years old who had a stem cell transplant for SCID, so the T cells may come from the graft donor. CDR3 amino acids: CASSTARGLYEQYF. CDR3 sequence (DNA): TGTGCCAGCAGTACAGCCCGAGGGCTCTACGAGCAGTACTTC.